Given below is one TCR beta chain in context. This sample was taken from a study of sequential checkpoint blockade in melanoma. Study background: Both treatment sequences were followed by maintenance nivolumab.

The V end was cut by 6 bases, the J end by 6 bases, with 8 bases between. This CDR3 is 11 amino acids long. Per the germline V gene, CDR1 is MNHEY and CDR2 is SVGAGI. Data came from immunoSEQ multiplex PCR; TCRdb stores just in-frame clones and leaves some out. The table lists around 25,000 clones, roughly four fifths of them singletons, with about 9.9% in the top ten. Treatment in this sample: randomized to nivolumab then ipilimumab (arm A) or the reverse (arm B). Patients had received no earlier DNA-damaging chemotherapy. Live CD3+CD8+ CD19− CD56− cells were sorted from PBMCs. This clonotype was obtained from a human donor with melanoma. The rearrangement links TRBV6-5 to TRBJ1-1; D not resolved. The sequencing here drew on CD8+ T cells sorted from blood (inferred from file names), taken from a patient given nivolumab and ipilimumab in sequence. Written as DNA, the CDR3 is TGTGCCAGCAGGCGACGGGCTGAAGCTTTCTTT. Its translation: CASRRRAEAFF.